These T cell receptor beta chains were read from a single sample in a study of cytomegalovirus exposure and HLA in healthy donors. Data came from immunoSEQ multiplex PCR; TCRdb stores just in-frame clones and leaves some out. There are some 140,000 clones in the sample; about 80% occur only once, and 4% to 5.5% lies in the top ten. The sequencing input was PBMCs. These receptor sequences come from a man under 40 in good health. CDR3s include the opening cysteine and the closing phenylalanine or tryptophan.

v_call: TRBV11-2
j_call: TRBJ2-7
cdr3_aa: CASSFPAPRLAYEQYF

v_call: TRBV29-1
j_call: TRBJ2-7
cdr3_aa: CSVGQGANEQYF

v_call: TRBV7-3
j_call: TRBJ1-1
cdr3_aa: CASSLTVGTVEAFF

v_call: TRBV29-1
j_call: TRBJ1-1
cdr3_aa: CSVERQGNTEAFF

v_call: TRBV10-2
j_call: TRBJ2-1
cdr3_aa: CASSRGVWEQFF

v_call: TRBV4-1
j_call: TRBJ2-3
cdr3_aa: CASSPSGRAPDTQYF

v_call: TRBV13
j_call: TRBJ2-1
cdr3_aa: CASSHTGTSGSNEQFF

v_call: TRBV7-9
j_call: TRBJ2-1
cdr3_aa: CASSLAAGGASGAGEQFF

v_call: TRBV5-1
j_call: TRBJ1-2
cdr3_aa: CASSSDGQIYGYTF

v_call: TRBV5-1
j_call: TRBJ2-1
cdr3_aa: CASSSQASSPYNEQFF

v_call: TRBV9
j_call: TRBJ1-1
cdr3_aa: CASSAYRKSTEAFF

v_call: TRBV19
j_call: TRBJ2-7
cdr3_aa: CASSIGGYEQYF

v_call: TRBV4-1
j_call: TRBJ2-2
cdr3_aa: CASSQVNLVNTGELFF

v_call: TRBV6-6
j_call: TRBJ2-7
cdr3_aa: CASKTSGGFLGEQYF

v_call: TRBV7-7
j_call: TRBJ2-5
cdr3_aa: CASGLAPQETQYF

v_call: TRBV6-6
j_call: TRBJ1-1
cdr3_aa: CASSSTANPNTEAFF

v_call: TRBV11-2
j_call: TRBJ2-1
cdr3_aa: CASSLGASSSYNEQFF

v_call: TRBV29-1
j_call: TRBJ2-3
cdr3_aa: CSVGGLSGRGTDTQYF

v_call: TRBV18
j_call: TRBJ2-7
cdr3_aa: CASSPTQGREQYF

v_call: TRBV7-9
j_call: TRBJ2-3
cdr3_aa: CASRSGTGWVTQYF

v_call: TRBV28
j_call: TRBJ1-5
cdr3_aa: CASKQGGNQPQHF

v_call: TRBV6-5
j_call: TRBJ1-5
cdr3_aa: CASRRSAYSNQPQHF

v_call: TRBV4-3
j_call: TRBJ2-1
cdr3_aa: CASSQVQRGPESSYNEQFF

v_call: TRBV15
j_call: TRBJ2-7
cdr3_aa: CATSRDLGQVEQYF

v_call: TRBV5-4
j_call: TRBJ1-6
cdr3_aa: CASKRGTNSPLHF

v_call: TRBV2
j_call: TRBJ1-1
cdr3_aa: CASTGTDRGPTEAFF

v_call: TRBV7-9
j_call: TRBJ2-1
cdr3_aa: CASSPIGTSGNEQFF

v_call: TRBV27
j_call: TRBJ2-5
cdr3_aa: CASSFTQGGQETQYF

v_call: TRBV2
j_call: TRBJ2-1
cdr3_aa: CATLAGAGYNEQFF

v_call: TRBV7-9
j_call: TRBJ1-1
cdr3_aa: CSSSLRQHTEAFF

v_call: TRBV4-3
j_call: TRBJ2-7
cdr3_aa: CASSPQAGGIYEQYF

v_call: TRBV5-1
j_call: TRBJ2-3
cdr3_aa: CASSPYPTFGAQADTQYF

v_call: TRBV21-1
j_call: TRBJ1-4
cdr3_aa: CASSSIGGQDEKLFF

v_call: TRBV19
j_call: TRBJ2-7
cdr3_aa: CASSARDEQYF

v_call: TRBV7-2
j_call: TRBJ1-4
cdr3_aa: CASSLANIGRGLNEKLFF

v_call: TRBV11-3
j_call: TRBJ2-7
cdr3_aa: CASSLGGVSGSYEQYF